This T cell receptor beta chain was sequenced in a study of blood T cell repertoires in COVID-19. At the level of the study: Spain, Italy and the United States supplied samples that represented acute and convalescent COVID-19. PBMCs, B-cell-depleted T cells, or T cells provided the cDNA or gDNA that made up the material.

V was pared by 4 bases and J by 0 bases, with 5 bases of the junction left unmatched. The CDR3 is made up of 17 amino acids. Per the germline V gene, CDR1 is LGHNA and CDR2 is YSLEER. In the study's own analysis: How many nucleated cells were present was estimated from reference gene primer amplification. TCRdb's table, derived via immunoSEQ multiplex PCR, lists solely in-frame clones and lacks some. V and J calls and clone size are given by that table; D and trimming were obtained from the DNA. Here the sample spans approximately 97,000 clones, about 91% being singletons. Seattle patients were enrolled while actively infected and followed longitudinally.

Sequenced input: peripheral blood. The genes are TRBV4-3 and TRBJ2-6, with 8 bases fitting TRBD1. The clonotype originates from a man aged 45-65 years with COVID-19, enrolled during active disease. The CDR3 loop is CASSRGQGDSGANVLTF. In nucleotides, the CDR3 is TGCGCCAGCAGCCGAGGACAGGGTGACTCTGGGGCCAACGTCCTGACTTTC.